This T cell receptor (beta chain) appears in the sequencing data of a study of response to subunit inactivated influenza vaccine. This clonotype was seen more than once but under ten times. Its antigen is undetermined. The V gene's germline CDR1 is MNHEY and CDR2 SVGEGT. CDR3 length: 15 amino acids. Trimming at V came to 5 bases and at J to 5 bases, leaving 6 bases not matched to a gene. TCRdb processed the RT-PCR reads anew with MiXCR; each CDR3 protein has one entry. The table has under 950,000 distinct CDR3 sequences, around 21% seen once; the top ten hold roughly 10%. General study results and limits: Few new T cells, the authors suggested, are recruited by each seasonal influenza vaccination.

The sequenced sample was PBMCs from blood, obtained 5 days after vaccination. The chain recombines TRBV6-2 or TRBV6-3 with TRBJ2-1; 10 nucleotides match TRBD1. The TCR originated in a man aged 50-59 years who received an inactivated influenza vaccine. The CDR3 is CASSRGQGLDNEQFF. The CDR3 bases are TGTGCCAGCAGTCGGGGACAGGGGCTTGACAATGAGCAGTTCTTC.